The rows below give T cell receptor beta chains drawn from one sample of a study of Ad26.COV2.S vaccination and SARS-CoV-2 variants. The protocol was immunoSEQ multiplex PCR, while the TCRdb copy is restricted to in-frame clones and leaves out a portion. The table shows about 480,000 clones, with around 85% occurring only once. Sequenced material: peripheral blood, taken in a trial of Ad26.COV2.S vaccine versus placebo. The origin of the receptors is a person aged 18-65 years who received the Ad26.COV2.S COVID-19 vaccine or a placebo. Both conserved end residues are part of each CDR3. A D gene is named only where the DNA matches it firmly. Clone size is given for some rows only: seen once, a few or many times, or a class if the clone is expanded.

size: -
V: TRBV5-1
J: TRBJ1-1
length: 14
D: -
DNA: TGCGCCAGCAGCTATGGGGGTCTGAGCACTGAAGCTTTCTTT
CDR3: CASSYGGLSTEAFF

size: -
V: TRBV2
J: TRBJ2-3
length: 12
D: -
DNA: TGTGCCAGCAACCAACAGACAGATACGCAGTATTTT
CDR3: CASNQQTDTQYF

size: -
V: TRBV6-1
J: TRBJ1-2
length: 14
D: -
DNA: TGTGCCAGCAGTGAATGGCCTGTTAACTATGGCTACACCTTC
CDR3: CASSEWPVNYGYTF

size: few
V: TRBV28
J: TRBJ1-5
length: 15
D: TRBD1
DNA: TGTGCCAGCAGCCTAGGACAGGCGATGGGTCAGCCCCAGCATTTT
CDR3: CASSLGQAMGQPQHF

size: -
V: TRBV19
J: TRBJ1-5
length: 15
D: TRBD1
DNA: TGTGCCAGTAGTCGCGACAGGGTCAGCAATCAGCCCCAGCATTTT
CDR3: CASSRDRVSNQPQHF

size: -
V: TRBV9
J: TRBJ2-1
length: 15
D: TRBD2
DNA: TGTGCCAGCAGCGTAGGGCGGGAGGGCTACAATGAGCAGTTCTTC
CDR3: CASSVGREGYNEQFF

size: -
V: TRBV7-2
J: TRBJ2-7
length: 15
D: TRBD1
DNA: TGTGCCAGCAGCTTAGCAGGGGGCGCCGCCTACGAGCAGTACTTC
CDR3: CASSLAGGAAYEQYF

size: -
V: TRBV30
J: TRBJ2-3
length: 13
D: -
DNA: TGTGCCTGGAGTGTAACAGGGTCGGATACGCAGTATTTT
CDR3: CAWSVTGSDTQYF

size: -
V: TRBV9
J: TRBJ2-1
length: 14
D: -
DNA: TGTGCCAGCAGCGTCTCCGGGAACTACAATGAGCAGTTCTTC
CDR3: CASSVSGNYNEQFF

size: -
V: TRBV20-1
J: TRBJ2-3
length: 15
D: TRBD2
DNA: TGCAGTGCTAGTGTCCGGGAGGGCCGGGGTGATACGCAGTATTTT
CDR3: CSASVREGRGDTQYF

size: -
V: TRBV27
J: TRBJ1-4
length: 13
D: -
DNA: TGTGCCAGCCGTGGAGGTCCGTACGAAAAACTGTTTTTT
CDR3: CASRGGPYEKLFF

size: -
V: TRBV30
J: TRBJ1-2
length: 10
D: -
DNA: TGTGCCTGGGGAGGGGTTGGCTACACCTTC
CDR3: CAWGGVGYTF

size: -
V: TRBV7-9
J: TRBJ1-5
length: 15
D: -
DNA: TGTGCCAGCAGCTTAGGAGTGGGGGACCAGCAGCCCCAGCATTTT
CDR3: CASSLGVGDQQPQHF

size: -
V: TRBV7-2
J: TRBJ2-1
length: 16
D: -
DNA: TGTGCCAGCAGCTTAGCAGTGGGGGGCGCCTACAATGAGCAGTTCTTC
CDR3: CASSLAVGGAYNEQFF

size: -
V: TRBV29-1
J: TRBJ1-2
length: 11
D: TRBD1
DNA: TGCAGCTTCGACAGGGGACATGGCTACACCTTC
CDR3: CSFDRGHGYTF

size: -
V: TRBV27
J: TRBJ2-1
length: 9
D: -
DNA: TGTGCCAGCCGACATGAGCAGTTCTTC
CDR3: CASRHEQFF

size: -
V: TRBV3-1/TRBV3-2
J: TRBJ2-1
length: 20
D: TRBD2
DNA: TGTGCCAGCAGCCAAGATCGTAGCGGGAGGCCCGGGAGCTCCTACAATGAGCAGTTCTTC
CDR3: CASSQDRSGRPGSSYNEQFF

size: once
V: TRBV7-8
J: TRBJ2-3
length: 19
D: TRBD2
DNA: TGTGCCAGCAGCTTCCGGGTAGCGGGAGGGCCCTCGTCCACAGATACGCAGTATTTT
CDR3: CASSFRVAGGPSSTDTQYF

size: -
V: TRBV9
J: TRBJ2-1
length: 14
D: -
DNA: TGTGCCAGCCGCTCAAGTGGGTCCTACAATGAGCAGTTCTTC
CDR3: CASRSSGSYNEQFF

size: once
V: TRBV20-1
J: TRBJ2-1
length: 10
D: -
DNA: TGCAGTGCTTCGGAGACCGAGCAGTTCTTC
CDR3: CSASETEQFF

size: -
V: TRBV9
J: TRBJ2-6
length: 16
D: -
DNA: TGTGCCAGCAGCGTTGGCTGGGGAAGTGGGGCCAACGTCCTGACTTTC
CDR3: CASSVGWGSGANVLTF

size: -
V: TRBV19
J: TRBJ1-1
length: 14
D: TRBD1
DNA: TGTGCCAGTTACCAGACAGGGGGTCCCACTGAAGCTTTCTTT
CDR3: CASYQTGGPTEAFF

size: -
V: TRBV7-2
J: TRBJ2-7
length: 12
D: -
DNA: TGTGCCAGCAGTGAACAGCATTACGAGCAGTACTTC
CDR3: CASSEQHYEQYF

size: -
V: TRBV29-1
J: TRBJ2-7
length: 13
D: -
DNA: TGCAGCGCCCAGGAGGGGGCGACTGTCGAGCAGTACTTC
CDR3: CSAQEGATVEQYF

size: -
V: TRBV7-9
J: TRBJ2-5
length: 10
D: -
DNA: TGTGCCAGCAGCGCCCGTCAATGGTACTTC
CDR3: CASSARQWYF

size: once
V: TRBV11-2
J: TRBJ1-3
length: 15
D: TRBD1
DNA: TGTGCCAGCAGCTTAGTCGACAGGGGGTGGAACACCATATATTTT
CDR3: CASSLVDRGWNTIYF

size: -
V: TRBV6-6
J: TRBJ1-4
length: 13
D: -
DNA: TGTGCCAGCATGGGGCAGGAAAATGAAAAACTGTTTTTT
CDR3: CASMGQENEKLFF

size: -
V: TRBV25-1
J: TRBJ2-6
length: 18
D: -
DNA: TGTGCCAGCAGTGACTACCCAGGGAGTCTCTCTGGGGCCAACGTCCTGACTTTC
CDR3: CASSDYPGSLSGANVLTF

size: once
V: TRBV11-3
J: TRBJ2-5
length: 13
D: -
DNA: TGTGCCAGCAGCTGGTCTGAGGCAGAGACCCAGTACTTC
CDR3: CASSWSEAETQYF

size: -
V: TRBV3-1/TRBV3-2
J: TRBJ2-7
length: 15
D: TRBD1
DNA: TGTGCCAGCAGCCAAGACGGGGGACAGGCGGTTGAGCAGTACTTC
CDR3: CASSQDGGQAVEQYF

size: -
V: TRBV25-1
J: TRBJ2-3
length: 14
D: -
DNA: TGTGCCAGCAGTGAATCTAGGGTGGCAGATACGCAGTATTTT
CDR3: CASSESRVADTQYF

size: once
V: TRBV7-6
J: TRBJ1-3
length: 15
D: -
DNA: TGTGCCAGCAGCTTAGAACAGAGCTCTGGAAACACCATATATTTT
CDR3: CASSLEQSSGNTIYF

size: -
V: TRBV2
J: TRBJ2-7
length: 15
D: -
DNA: TGTGCCAGCAGGAGGCCCCGGGACCCCACCTACGAGCAGTACTTC
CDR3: CASRRPRDPTYEQYF

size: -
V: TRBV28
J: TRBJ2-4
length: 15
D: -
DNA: TGTGCCACCGCCCCCTTTTATTTAGCCAAAAACATTCAGTACTTC
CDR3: CATAPFYLAKNIQYF

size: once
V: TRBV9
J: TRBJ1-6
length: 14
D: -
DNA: TGTGCCAGCAGCGTAGGACAGGATAATTCACCCCTCCACTTT
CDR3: CASSVGQDNSPLHF

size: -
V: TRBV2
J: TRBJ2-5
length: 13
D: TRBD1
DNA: TGTGCCAGCAGTCAACAGGGGGTGGAGACCCAGTACTTC
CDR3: CASSQQGVETQYF

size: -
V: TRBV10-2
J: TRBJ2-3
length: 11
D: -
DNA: TGCGCCAGCAGTGTCAGTGATACGCAGTATTTT
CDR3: CASSVSDTQYF

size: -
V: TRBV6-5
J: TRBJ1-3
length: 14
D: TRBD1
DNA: TGTGCCAGCAGTTCAGGGGGATCTGGAAACACCATATATTTT
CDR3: CASSSGGSGNTIYF

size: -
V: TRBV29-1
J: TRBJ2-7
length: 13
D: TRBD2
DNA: TGCAGCGTCACTCCTAGCGGACTCTACGAGCAGTACTTC
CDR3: CSVTPSGLYEQYF

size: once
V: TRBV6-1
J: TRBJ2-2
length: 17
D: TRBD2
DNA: TGTGCCAGCAGTGTACTAGCGGGACAAACCTTGGGCGGGGAGCTGTTTTTT
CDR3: CASSVLAGQTLGGELFF

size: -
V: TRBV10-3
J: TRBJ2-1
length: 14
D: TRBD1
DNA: TGTGCCATCAGTAACCGACAGGGTTACAATGAGCAGTTCTTC
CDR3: CAISNRQGYNEQFF